This TCR beta chain was profiled in a study of blood T cells in healthy people across ages. General observations from the study: Total diversity from one million sequenced T cells was likely underestimated.

Every donor gave 9.5 to 10 milliliters of peripheral blood. The V gene lost 5 bases and the J gene lost 2 bases, with 14 bases spanning the gap. CDR1 is SGHTA, CDR2 FQGNSA, per germline. The CDR3 is made up of 15 amino acids. PCR was performed a second time for about 6 to 11 cycles using a sample-barcoded 5' primer and a J-beta primer mix. A tag from a template-switch adaptor with 12 random nucleotides marked each cDNA molecule. TCRdb re-called the 5' RACE reads through MiXCR, storing one row per CDR3 protein. Found here are around 650,000 distinct CDR3 sequences, 32% of them singletons; the top ten hold 15%. In its sample, this clonotype was seen many times. The antigen remains unidentified.

The chain employs TRBV7-2 and TRBJ2-3; D perhaps matches TRBD2 (5 bases). This sequence originates from a woman older than 75 in good health. What was sequenced was blood. The CDR3 DNA reads as TGTGCCAGCAGCCCGAGGACTTCGTTCACAGATACGCAGTATTTT. It yields the protein CASSPRTSFTDTQYF.